Listed below are T cell receptor beta chains from one sample, sequenced in a study of T cells in Graves' hyperthyroidism and ophthalmopathy. TCRdb recomputed calls from the multiplex PCR reads with MiXCR, one row per CDR3 protein. The sample holds hundreds of thousands of distinct CDR3 sequences; 14% to 15% are singletons and the top ten take roughly 13%. Material for sequencing was blood. The receptors were sampled from a man younger than 30 with Graves' ophthalmopathy. The CDR3 runs from the conserved cysteine through the conserved F or W. D genes are given only for firm matches. A clone size is listed for some rows: how often the clone was seen (once, few, many), or a class if it is expanded.

TRBV5-1	TRBJ1-5	many	TRBD1	TGCGCCAGCAGCGTAGGGACAGGGGGCGGTCAGCCCCAGCATTTT	CASSVGTGGGQPQHF
TRBV5-1	TRBJ2-7	many	TRBD1	TGCGCCAGCAGCTCAGATAGACAGGGTTCGACCTACGAGCAGTACTTC	CASSSDRQGSTYEQYF
TRBV14	TRBJ2-1	once	-	TGTGCCAGCAGCGGAAAGGGACTGTCCTACAATGAGCAGCTCTTC	CASSGKGLSYNEQLF
TRBV3-1	TRBJ1-2	many	TRBD1	TGTGCCAGCAGCCTGCCGCCGGGACAGGGGGGACACTATGGCTACACCTTC	CASSLPPGQGGHYGYTF
TRBV24-1	TRBJ1-2	-	-	TGTGCCATCTCGACAGCGGGTAAGGATGAGGGCTACACCTTC	CAISTAGKDEGYTF
TRBV30	TRBJ2-7	many	-	TGTGCCTGGAGTACGGGCAACTCCTACGAGCAGTACTTC	CAWSTGNSYEQYF
TRBV5-1	TRBJ2-1	many	-	TGCGCCAGCGGAGTGGGCTCCTACAATGAGCAGTTCTTC	CASGVGSYNEQFF
TRBV11-2	TRBJ2-7	many	TRBD1	TGTGCCAGCAGCCCGACCTTCGGGGACAGGGACCTCGAGCAGTACTTC	CASSPTFGDRDLEQYF
TRBV5-1	TRBJ1-1	many	-	TGCGCCAGCAGCTTGGGGGGGGGCGGCATGGGCACTGAAGCTTTCTTT	CASSLGGGGMGTEAFF
TRBV20-1	TRBJ2-6	few	-	TGCAGTGCAGAGCGCCGTTCTGGGGCCAACGTCCTGACTTTC	CSAERRSGANVLTF
TRBV10-1	TRBJ1-2	few	-	TGCGCCAGCAGTGAGTCCAGGGAACTCAGCTATGGCTACACCTTC	CASSESRELSYGYTF
TRBV5-1	TRBJ2-7	many	-	TGCGCCAGCAGCACCAGTAGGGACGAGCAGTACTTC	CASSTSRDEQYF
TRBV7-3	TRBJ2-3	many	TRBD2	TGTGCCAGCAGCTCCCTCCCTAGCGGGAATGCAGATACGCAGTATTTT	CASSSLPSGNADTQYF
TRBV29-1	TRBJ2-7	many	-	TGCAGCGTTTTTGGGGTACGAAACGAGCAGTACTTC	CSVFGVRNEQYF
TRBV27	TRBJ2-7	-	TRBD1	TGTGCCAGCAACTCCGGGACAGGGCACGAGCAGTACTTC	CASNSGTGHEQYF
TRBV19	TRBJ2-6	few	-	TGTGCCAGTAGTCCCACAGGGATTGGGGCCAACGTCCTGACTTTC	CASSPTGIGANVLTF
TRBV12-3/TRBV12-4	TRBJ1-1	-	-	TGTGCCAGCTCAGGGCAACTGAACACTGAAGCTCTCTTT	CASSGQLNTEALF
TRBV3-1	TRBJ1-5	-	-	TGTGCCAGCAGCCGGACTCCGCACCTACAGGATACCCAGCATTTT	CASSRTPHLQDTQHF
TRBV7-9	TRBJ1-5	many	TRBD1	TGTGCCAGCAGCTCGGGGACAGCCACGGATCAGCCCCAGCATTTT	CASSSGTATDQPQHF
TRBV6-1	TRBJ2-7	-	TRBD1	TGTGCCAGCAGTCGGACAGGGTCATTCTCCTACGAGCAGTACTTC	CASSRTGSFSYEQYF
TRBV30	TRBJ2-7	many	-	TGTGCCTGGAACCAGGGGGGCCTCTACGAGCAGTACTTC	CAWNQGGLYEQYF
TRBV7-6	TRBJ2-3	few	-	TGTGCCAGCAGCTTAGACGGCACGGGGGCGGCAGATACGCAGTATTTT	CASSLDGTGAADTQYF
TRBV12-3/TRBV12-4	TRBJ2-5	many	-	TGTGCCAGCAGTTTGATTGGGGGGCAGGAGACCCAGTACTTC	CASSLIGGQETQYF
TRBV29-1	TRBJ2-5	many	-	TGCAGCGTTGAAGATGTAGGGGGGGAGACCCAGTACTTC	CSVEDVGGETQYF
TRBV12-3/TRBV12-4	TRBJ2-2	many	-	TGTGCCAGCAGTTTACCGATGCAGCTATTCACCGGGGAGCTGTTTTTT	CASSLPMQLFTGELFF
TRBV19	TRBJ2-3	-	-	TGTGCCAGTAGACGACAGGAGACAGATACGCAGTATTTT	CASRRQETDTQYF
TRBV25-1	TRBJ2-3	few	TRBD2	TGTGCCAGCAGTGAATCTAGCGGGGCATTCCGTGCAGATACGCAGTATTTT	CASSESSGAFRADTQYF
TRBV7-2	TRBJ2-5	many	-	TGTGCCAGCAGCTCGGGCCTGGAGACCCAGTACTTC	CASSSGLETQYF
TRBV6-5	TRBJ2-5	-	TRBD2	TGTGCCAGCAGTAACGGGTGGGCGGGGGTCGGGTCGGGGACCCAGTACTTC	CASSNGWAGVGSGTQYF
TRBV30	TRBJ2-5	many	-	TGTGCCTGGAATCGACCCGCTGAGACCCAGTACTTC	CAWNRPAETQYF
TRBV10-1	TRBJ2-2	few	TRBD2	TGCGCCAGCAGTGAGATCCTTAGCGGGGGTGAGGTCGGGGAGCTGTTTTTT	CASSEILSGGEVGELFF
TRBV30	TRBJ2-1	few	-	TGTGCCTGGAGTGTACTTACGGTATACAATGAGCAGTTCTTC	CAWSVLTVYNEQFF
TRBV6-1	TRBJ2-7	many	TRBD2	TGTGCCAGCAGTGATGGACTAGCGGACTACGAGCAGTACTTC	CASSDGLADYEQYF
TRBV24-1	TRBJ2-7	many	-	TGTGCCACCAGTGATTCCGGGAACTACGAGCAGTACTTC	CATSDSGNYEQYF
TRBV30	TRBJ1-2	many	TRBD1	TGTGCCTGGAGCCTGACAGGGGGCGTTTCTGGCTACACCTTC	CAWSLTGGVSGYTF
TRBV5-1	TRBJ2-5	few	TRBD2	TGCGCCAGCAGCTTAGGGTTAGCGGGGGGTTCCTCCCAAGAGACCCAGTACTTC	CASSLGLAGGSSQETQYF
TRBV9	TRBJ1-6	many	-	TGTGCCAGCAGCCAGTGGGGGAGTCATAATTCACCCCTCCACTTT	CASSQWGSHNSPLHF
TRBV20-1	TRBJ2-1	-	TRBD2	TGCAGTGCTAGAGATCCAGCGGGAGCCCCGGGGGGAGTGAATGAGCAGTTCTTC	CSARDPAGAPGGVNEQFF
TRBV6-1	TRBJ1-3	few	-	TGTGCCAGCAGACAGGGAGGCACCATATATTTT	CASRQGGTIYF
TRBV12-3/TRBV12-4	TRBJ2-3	many	-	TGTGCCAGCAGTTTCGGGTCAGATACGCAGTATTTT	CASSFGSDTQYF
TRBV6-5	TRBJ2-1	-	-	TGTGCCAGCAGTTACGGGCGGTACAATGAGCAGTTCTTC	CASSYGRYNEQFF
TRBV19	TRBJ2-7	few	TRBD2	TGTGCCAGTAGTATGAGTCACGGGAGGGCCGCCGAGCAGTACTTC	CASSMSHGRAAEQYF
TRBV18	TRBJ1-1	many	-	TGTGCCAGCTCACCACCTTGGGGCCGGACTGAAGCTTTCTTT	CASSPPWGRTEAFF